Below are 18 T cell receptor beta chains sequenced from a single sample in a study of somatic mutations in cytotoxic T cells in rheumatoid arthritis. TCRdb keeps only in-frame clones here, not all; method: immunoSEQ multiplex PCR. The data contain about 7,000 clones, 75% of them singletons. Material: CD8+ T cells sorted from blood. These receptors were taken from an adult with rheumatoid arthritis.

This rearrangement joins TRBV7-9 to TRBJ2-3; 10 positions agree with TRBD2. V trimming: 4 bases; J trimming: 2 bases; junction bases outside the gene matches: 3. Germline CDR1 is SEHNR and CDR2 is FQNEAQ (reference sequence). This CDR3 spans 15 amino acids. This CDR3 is CASSSLAGATDTQYF. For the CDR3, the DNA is TGTGCCAGCAGCTCCCTAGCGGGAGCCACAGATACGCAGTATTTT.

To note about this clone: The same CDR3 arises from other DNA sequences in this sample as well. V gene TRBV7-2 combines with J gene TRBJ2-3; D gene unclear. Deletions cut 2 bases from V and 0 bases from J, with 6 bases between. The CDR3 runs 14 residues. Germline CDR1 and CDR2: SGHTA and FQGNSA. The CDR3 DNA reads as TGTGCCAGCAGCTTATTCGTTAGCACAGATACGCAGTATTTT. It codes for CASSLFVSTDTQYF.

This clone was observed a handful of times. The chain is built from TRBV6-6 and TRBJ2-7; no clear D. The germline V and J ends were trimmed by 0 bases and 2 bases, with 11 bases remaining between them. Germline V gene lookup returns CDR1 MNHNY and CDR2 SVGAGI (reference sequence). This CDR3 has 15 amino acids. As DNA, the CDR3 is TGTGCCAGCAGTTACTCGCTAGAACAACCCTACGAGCAGTACTTC. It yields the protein CASSYSLEQPYEQYF.

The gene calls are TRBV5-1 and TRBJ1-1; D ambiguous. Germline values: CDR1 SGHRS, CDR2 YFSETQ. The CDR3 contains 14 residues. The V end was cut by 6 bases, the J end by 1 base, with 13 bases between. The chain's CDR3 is CASNPGRGNTEAFF. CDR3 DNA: TGCGCCAGCAACCCCGGTCGGGGGAACACTGAAGCTTTCTTT.

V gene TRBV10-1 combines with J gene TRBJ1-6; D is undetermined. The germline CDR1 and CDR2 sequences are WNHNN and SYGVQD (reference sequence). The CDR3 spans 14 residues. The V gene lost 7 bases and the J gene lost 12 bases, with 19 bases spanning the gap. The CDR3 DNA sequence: TGCGCCAGCATCTTTCAGGCCCTTTACCTACCCCTCCACTTT. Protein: CASIFQALYLPLHF.

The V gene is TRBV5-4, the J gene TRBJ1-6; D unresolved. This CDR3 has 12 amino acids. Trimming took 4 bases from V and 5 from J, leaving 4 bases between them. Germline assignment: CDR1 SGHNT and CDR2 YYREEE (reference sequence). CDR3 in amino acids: CASSPNNSPLHF. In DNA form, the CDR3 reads TGTGCCAGCAGCCCCAATAATTCACCCCTCCACTTT.

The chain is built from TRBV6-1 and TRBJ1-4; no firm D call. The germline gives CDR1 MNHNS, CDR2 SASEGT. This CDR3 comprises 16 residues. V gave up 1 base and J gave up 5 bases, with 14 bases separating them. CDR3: CASSEVLFRRNEKLFF. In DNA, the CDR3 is TGTGCCAGCAGTGAAGTGTTGTTTCGGAGAAATGAAAAACTGTTTTTT.

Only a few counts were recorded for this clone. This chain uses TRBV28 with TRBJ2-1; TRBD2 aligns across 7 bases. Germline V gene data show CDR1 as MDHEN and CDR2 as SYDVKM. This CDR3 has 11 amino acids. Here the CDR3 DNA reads TGTGTCTGTGGACCCGGGGGGATCAAGTTCTTC. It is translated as CVCGPGGIKFF.

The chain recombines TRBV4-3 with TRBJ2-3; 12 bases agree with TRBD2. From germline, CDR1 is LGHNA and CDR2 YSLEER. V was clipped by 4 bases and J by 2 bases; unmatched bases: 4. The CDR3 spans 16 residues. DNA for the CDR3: TGCGCCAGCAGCCCAACTAGCGGGGGGTTCACAGATACGCAGTATTTT. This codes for CASSPTSGGFTDTQYF.

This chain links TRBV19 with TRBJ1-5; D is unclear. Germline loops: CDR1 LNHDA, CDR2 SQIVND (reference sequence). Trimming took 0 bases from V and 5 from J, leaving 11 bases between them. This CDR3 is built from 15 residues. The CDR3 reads CASSIEVRVDQPQHF. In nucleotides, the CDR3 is TGTGCCAGTAGTATAGAAGTCCGGGTGGATCAGCCCCAGCATTTT.

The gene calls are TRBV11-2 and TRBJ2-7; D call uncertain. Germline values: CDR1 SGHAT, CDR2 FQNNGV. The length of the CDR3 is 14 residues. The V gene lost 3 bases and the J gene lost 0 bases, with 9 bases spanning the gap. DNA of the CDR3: TGTGCCAGCAGCTTTGTTGACTCCTCCTACGAGCAGTACTTC. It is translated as CASSFVDSSYEQYF.

The CDR3 reads CAISEPGTGNTEAFF. CDR3 coding DNA: TGTGCCATCAGTGAGCCCGGGACAGGGAACACTGAAGCTTTCTTT. This sequence joins TRBV10-3 and TRBJ1-1, with 8 bases aligning to TRBD1. J lost 1 base, V lost 2 bases, and 3 bases had no gene match. The CDR3 is 15 amino acids. Germline assignment: CDR1 ENHRY and CDR2 SYGVKD.

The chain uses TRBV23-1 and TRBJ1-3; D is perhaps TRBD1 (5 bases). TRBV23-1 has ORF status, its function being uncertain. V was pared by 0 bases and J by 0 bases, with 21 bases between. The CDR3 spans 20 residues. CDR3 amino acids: CASSQSITFTGPCSGNTIYF. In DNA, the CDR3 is TGCGCCAGCAGTCAATCGATAACATTCACGGGGCCATGCTCTGGAAACACCATATATTTT.

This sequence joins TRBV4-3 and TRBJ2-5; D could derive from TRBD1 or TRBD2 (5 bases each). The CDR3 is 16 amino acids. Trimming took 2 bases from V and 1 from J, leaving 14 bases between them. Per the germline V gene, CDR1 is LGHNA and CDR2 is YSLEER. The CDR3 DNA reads TGCGCCAGCAGCCAACAACGAGCCGGGACCCAAGAGACCCAGTACTTC. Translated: CASSQQRAGTQETQYF.

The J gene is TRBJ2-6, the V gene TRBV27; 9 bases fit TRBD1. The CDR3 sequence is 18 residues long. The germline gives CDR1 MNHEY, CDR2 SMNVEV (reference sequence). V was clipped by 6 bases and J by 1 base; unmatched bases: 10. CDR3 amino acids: CASRLEGQGNSGANVLTF. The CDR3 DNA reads TGTGCCAGCAGACTAGAGGGACAGGGAAATTCTGGGGCCAACGTCCTGACTTTC.

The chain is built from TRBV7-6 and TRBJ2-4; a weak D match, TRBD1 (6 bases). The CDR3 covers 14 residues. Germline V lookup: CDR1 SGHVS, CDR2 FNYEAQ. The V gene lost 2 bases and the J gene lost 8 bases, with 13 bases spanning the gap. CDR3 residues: CASSLPGEGDIQYF. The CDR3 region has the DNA TGTGCCAGCAGCTTACCAGGGGAAGGAGACATTCAGTACTTC.

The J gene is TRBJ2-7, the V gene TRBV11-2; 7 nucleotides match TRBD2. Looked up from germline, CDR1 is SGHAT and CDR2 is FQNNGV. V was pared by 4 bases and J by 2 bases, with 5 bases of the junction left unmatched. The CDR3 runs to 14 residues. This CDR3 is CASSSRGFTYEQYF. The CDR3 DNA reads TGTGCCAGCAGCTCGCGGGGGTTCACCTACGAGCAGTACTTC.

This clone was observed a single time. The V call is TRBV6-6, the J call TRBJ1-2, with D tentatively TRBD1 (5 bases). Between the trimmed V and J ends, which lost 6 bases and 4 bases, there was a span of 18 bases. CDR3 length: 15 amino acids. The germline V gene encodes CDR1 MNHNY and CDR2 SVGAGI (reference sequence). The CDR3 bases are TGTGCCAGCAGCCCCCAGGGAGGGGCTCGCTATGGCTACACCTTC. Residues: CASSPQGGARYGYTF.